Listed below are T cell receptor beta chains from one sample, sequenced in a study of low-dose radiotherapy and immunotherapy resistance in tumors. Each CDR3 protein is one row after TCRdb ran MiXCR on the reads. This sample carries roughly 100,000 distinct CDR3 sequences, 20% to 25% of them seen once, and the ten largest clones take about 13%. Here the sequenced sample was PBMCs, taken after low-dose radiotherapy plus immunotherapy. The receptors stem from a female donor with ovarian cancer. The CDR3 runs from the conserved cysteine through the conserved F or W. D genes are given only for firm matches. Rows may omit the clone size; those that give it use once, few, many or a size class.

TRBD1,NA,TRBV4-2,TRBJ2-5,TGTGCCAGCAGCCGGACAGGGACAGAGACCCAGTACTTC,CASSRTGTETQYF
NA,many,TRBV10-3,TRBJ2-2,TGTGCCATCAGTGAGTCGGCAAGTTCCGGGGAGCTGTTTTTT,CAISESASSGELFF
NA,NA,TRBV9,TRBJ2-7,TGTGCCAGCAGTGCCACTAGGTCCTACGAGCAGTACTTC,CASSATRSYEQYF
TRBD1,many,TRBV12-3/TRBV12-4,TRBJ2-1,TGTGCCAGCAGTCCTGGGACAGATTCCTACAATGAGCAGTTCTTC,CASSPGTDSYNEQFF
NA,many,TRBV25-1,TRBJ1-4,TGTGCCAGCCAAAGAACTAATGAAAAACTGTTTTTT,CASQRTNEKLFF
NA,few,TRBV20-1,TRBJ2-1,TGCAGTGCCAAAAGCTCTCTGGGGGCCTCCTACAATGAGCAGTTCTTC,CSAKSSLGASYNEQFF
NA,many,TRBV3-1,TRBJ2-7,TGTGCCAGCAGCCAAGATTCGTGGGGGTCCGTCCCATACGAGCAGTACTTC,CASSQDSWGSVPYEQYF
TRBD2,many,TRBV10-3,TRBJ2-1,TGTGCCATCAGTGGGGGACTAGCGGGAGGCCTCTCCTACAATGAGCAGTTCTTC,CAISGGLAGGLSYNEQFF
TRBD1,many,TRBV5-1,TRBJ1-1,TGCGCCAGCAGCTATTCCGGGACAGGGGTGAACACTGAAGCTTTCTTT,CASSYSGTGVNTEAFF
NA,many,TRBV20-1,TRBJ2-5,TGCAGTGCTAGCTCGCCTGGCGGGGAGGAGACCCAGTACTTC,CSASSPGGEETQYF
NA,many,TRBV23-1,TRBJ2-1,TGCGCCAGCAGTCAATCACGAGGGGGTAGCGTCGGCTCCTACAATGAGCAGTTCTTC,CASSQSRGGSVGSYNEQFF
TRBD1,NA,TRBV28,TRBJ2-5,TGTGCCAGCACCCCAACCCGGGACAGGGGGCGAGAGACCCAGTACTTC,CASTPTRDRGRETQYF
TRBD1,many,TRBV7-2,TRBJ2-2,TGTGCCAGCAGCTCCGTCAGACAGGGGCTAAGGACCGGGGAGCTGTTTTTT,CASSSVRQGLRTGELFF
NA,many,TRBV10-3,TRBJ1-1,TGTGCCACCCGGGGCGGAACGAACACTGAAGCTTTCTTT,CATRGGTNTEAFF
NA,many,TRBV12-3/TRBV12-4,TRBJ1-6,TGTGCCAGCAGTTCCTTGGGGAGGGGAAATTCACCCCTCCACTTT,CASSSLGRGNSPLHF
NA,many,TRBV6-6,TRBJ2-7,TGTGCCAGCAGTTACAGCCAGGACTTGGTGCAGTACTTC,CASSYSQDLVQYF
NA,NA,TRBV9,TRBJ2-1,TGTGCCAGCAGCGTAGGGCGGGACAGCTCCTACAATGAGCAGTTCTTC,CASSVGRDSSYNEQFF
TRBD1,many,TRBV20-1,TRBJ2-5,TGCAGTGCTGGGGGCGGACAGGGGGTAACGACAGCTAAAGAGACCCAGTACTTC,CSAGGGQGVTTAKETQYF
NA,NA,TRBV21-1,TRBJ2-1,TGTGCCAGCAGCAACGACAGGGAGAACAATGAGCAGTTCTTC,CASSNDRENNEQFF
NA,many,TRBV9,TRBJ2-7,TGTGCCAGCAGCCCCCGTTTTGGCGGGATCGGAGAGCAGTACTTC,CASSPRFGGIGEQYF